This TCR beta chain was identified in a study of cytomegalovirus exposure and HLA in healthy donors. Background on the study: Roughly 85 million unique TCRs from HLA-typed donors made up an early data release.

Germline CDR1 is SEHNR and CDR2 is FQNEAQ (reference sequence). CDR3 length: 16 residues. Deletions cut 2 bases from V and 7 bases from J, with 20 bases between. Amplification used 60 Vbeta primers and 13 Jbeta primers. Some clones are missing from TCRdb's copy, which holds only in-frame ones; the method was immunoSEQ multiplex PCR. In the table there are roughly 170,000 clones, 84% of which are singletons. Regarding the study as a whole: Later analysis identified a missense DCLRE1C variant that was linked to TCR beta V- and J-gene trimming.

Points on this clone: What it binds is unknown.

The specimen was PBMCs. This chain joins TRBV7-9 and TRBJ1-2; a weak D match, TRBD1 (6 bases). This TCR was sampled from a girl aged 10-17 years in good health and CMV-seropositive. The CDR3 DNA reads as TGTGCCAGCAGCTTACCAAACAGGGAGTCAAGGAGTGGCTACACCTTC. Its translation is CASSLPNRESRSGYTF.